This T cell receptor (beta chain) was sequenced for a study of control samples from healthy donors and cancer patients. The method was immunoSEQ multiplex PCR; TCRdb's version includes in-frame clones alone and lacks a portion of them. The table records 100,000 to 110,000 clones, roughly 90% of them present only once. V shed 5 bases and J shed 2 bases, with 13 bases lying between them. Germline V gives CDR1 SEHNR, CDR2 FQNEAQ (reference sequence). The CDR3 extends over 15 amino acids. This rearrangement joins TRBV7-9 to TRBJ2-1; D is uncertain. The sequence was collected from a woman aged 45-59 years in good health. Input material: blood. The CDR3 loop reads CASSQYGPTYNEQFF. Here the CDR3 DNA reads TGTGCCAGCAGCCAATACGGGCCGACCTACAATGAGCAGTTCTTC.